The next 3 T cell receptor beta chains were all read from a single sample in a study of T cell repertoires in cytomegalovirus infection. One entry per CDR3 protein results from TCRdb running MiXCR on the reads. This sample yields about 310,000 distinct CDR3 sequences, of which about 17% are seen a single time; around 11% belongs to the top ten. Sequencing was performed on PBMCs. Every receptor here comes from a human donor in good health (CMV status not recorded). Some clones in this sample may be carry-over from other donors' samples.

This clonotype showed up many times. The chain combines TRBV28 with TRBJ1-6, with 7 bases that match TRBD1. CDR3 length: 14 amino acids. Germline V gene data show CDR1 as MDHEN and CDR2 as SYDVKM. V was clipped by 4 bases and J by 10 bases; unmatched bases: 7. The CDR3 nucleotides are TGTGCCAGCAGTTATCTTCAGGGGGGCTCACCCCTCCACTTT. It codes for CASSYLQGGSPLHF.

In this sample, this clonotype turned up many times. The J gene is TRBJ2-1, the V gene TRBV28; D gene ambiguous. CDR3 size: 15 residues. Trimming took 6 bases from V and 3 from J, leaving 15 bases between them. Germline lookup yields CDR1 MDHEN and CDR2 SYDVKM. CDR3: CASSQVSKVYNEQFF. The CDR3 bases are TGTGCCAGCAGCCAAGTTAGTAAGGTCTACAATGAGCAGTTCTTC.

V is TRBV7-9 and J is TRBJ2-5; possibly TRBD1 for D (5 bases). The V end was cut by 5 bases, the J end by 5 bases, with 21 bases between. CDR3 length equals 16 residues. Germline lookup yields CDR1 SEHNR and CDR2 FQNEAQ (reference sequence). CDR3 protein: CASSLTLTRAGETQYF. The CDR3 DNA follows: TGTGCCAGCAGCCTAACACTGACCAGGGCAGGGGAGACCCAGTACTTC.